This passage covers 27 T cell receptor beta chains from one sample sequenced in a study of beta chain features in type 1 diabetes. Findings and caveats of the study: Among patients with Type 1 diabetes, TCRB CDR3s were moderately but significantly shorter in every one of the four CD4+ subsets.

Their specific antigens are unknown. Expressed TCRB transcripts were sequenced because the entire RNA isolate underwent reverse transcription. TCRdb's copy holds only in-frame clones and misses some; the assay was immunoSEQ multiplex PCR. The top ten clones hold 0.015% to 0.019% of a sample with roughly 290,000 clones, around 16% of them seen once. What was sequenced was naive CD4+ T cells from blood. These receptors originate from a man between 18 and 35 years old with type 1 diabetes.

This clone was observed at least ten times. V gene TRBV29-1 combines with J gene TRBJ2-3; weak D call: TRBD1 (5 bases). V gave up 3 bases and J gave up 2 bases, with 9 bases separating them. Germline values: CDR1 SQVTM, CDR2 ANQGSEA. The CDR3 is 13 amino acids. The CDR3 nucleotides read TGCAGCGTTGAGGGGCCTTCCACAGATACGCAGTATTTT. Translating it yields CSVEGPSTDTQYF.

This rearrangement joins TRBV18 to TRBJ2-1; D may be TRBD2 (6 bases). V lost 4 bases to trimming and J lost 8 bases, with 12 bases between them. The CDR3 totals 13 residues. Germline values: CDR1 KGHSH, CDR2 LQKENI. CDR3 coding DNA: TGTGCCAGCTCACTTGGGACTGCCGATGAGCAGTTCTTC. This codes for CASSLGTADEQFF.

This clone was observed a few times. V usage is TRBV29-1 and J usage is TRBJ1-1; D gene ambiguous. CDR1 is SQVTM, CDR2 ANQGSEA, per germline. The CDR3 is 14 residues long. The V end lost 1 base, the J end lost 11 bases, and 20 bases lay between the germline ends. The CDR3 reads CSVEAARARREAFF. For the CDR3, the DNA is TGCAGCGTTGAAGCCGCCCGGGCCCGACGGGAGGCTTTCTTT.

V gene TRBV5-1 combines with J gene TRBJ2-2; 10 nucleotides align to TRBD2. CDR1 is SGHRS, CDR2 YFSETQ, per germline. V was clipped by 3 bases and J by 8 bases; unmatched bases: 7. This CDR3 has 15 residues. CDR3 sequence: CASSSGTSDSGELFF. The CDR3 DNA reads TGCGCCAGCAGCTCCGGGACTAGCGACTCAGGGGAGCTGTTTTTT.

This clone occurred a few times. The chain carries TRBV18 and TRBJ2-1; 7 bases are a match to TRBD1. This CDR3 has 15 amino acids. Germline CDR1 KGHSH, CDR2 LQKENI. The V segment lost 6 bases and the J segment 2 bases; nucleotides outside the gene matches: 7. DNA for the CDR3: TGTGCCAGCTCCCTGGGACAGACAACCTACAATGAGCAGTTCTTC. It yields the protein CASSLGQTTYNEQFF.

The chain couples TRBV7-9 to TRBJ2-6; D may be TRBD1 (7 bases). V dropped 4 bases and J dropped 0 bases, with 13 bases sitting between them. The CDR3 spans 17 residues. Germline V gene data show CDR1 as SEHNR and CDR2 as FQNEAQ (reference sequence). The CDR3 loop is CASSSEGQYSGANVLTF. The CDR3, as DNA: TGTGCCAGCAGCTCGGAGGGACAGTACTCTGGGGCCAACGTCCTGACTTTC.

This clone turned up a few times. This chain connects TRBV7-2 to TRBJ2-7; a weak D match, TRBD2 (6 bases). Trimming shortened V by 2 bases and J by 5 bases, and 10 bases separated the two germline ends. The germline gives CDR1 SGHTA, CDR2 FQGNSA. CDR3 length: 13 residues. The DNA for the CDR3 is TGTGCCAGCAGCTTAAGACTAGTCCACGAGCAGTACTTC. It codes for CASSLRLVHEQYF.

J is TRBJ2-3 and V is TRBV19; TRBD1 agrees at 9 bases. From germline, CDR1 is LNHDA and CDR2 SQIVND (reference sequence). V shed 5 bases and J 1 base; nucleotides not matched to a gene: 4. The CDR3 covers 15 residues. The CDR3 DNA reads TGTGCCAGTAGTGACAGGGGGGTGGGCACAGATACGCAGTATTTT. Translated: CASSDRGVGTDTQYF.

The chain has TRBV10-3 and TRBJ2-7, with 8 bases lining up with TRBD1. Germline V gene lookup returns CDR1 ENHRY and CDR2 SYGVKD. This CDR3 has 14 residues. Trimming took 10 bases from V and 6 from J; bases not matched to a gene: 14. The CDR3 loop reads CATRAPDRVGEQYF. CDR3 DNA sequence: TGTGCCACCCGGGCCCCGGACAGGGTAGGCGAGCAGTACTTC.

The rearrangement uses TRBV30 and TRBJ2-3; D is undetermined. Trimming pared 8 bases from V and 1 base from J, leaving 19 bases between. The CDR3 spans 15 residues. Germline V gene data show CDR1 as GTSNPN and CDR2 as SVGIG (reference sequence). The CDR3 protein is CATDNSGWGTDTQYF. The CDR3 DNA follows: TGTGCCACCGACAACAGTGGGTGGGGCACAGATACGCAGTATTTT.

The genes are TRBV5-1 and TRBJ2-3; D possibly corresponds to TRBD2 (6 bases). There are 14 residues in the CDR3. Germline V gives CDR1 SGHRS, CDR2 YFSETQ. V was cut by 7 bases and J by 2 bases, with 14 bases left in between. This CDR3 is CASGGGQNTDTQYF. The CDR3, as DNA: TGCGCCAGCGGGGGAGGCCAGAACACAGATACGCAGTATTTT.

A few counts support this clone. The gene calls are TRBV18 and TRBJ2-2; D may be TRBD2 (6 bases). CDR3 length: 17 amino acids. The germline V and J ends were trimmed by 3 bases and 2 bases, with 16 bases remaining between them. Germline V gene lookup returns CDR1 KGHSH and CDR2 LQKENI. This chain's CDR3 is CASSPLFREQNTGELFF. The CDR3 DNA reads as TGTGCCAGCTCACCCTTGTTCCGGGAGCAAAACACCGGGGAGCTGTTTTTT. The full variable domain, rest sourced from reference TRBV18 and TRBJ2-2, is NAGVMQNPRHLVRRRGQEARLRCSPMKGHSHVYWYRQLPEEGLKFMVYLQKENIIDESGMPKERFSAEFPKEGPSILRIQQVVRGDSAAYFCASSPLFREQNTGELFFGEGSRLTVL.

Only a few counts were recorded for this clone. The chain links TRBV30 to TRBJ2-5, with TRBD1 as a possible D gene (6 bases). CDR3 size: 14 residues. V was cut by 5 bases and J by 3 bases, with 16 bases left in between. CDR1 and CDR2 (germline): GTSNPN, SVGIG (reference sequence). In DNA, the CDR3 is TGTGCCTGGGGACCGGGCCCAGGGGAAGAGACCCAGTACTTC. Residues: CAWGPGPGEETQYF.

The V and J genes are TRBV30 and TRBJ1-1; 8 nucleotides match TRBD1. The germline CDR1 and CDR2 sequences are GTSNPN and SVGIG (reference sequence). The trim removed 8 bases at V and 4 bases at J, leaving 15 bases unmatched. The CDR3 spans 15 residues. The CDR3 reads CARTSRNRGGTEAFF. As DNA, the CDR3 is TGTGCCCGCACATCGAGGAACAGGGGGGGCACTGAAGCTTTCTTT.

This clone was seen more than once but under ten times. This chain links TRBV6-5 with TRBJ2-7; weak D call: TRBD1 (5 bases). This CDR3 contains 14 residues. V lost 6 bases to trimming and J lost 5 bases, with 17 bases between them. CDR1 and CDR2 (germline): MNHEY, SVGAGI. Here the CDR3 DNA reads TGTGCCAGCAGCCGCTCCGGGCAGGGCAACGAGCAGTACTTC. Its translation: CASSRSGQGNEQYF.

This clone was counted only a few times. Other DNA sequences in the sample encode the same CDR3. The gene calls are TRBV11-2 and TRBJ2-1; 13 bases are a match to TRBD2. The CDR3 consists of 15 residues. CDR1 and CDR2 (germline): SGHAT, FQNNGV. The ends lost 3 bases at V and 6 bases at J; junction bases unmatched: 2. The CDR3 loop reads CASSLGLAGRNEQFF. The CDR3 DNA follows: TGTGCCAGCAGCTTGGGACTAGCGGGGCGCAATGAGCAGTTCTTC.

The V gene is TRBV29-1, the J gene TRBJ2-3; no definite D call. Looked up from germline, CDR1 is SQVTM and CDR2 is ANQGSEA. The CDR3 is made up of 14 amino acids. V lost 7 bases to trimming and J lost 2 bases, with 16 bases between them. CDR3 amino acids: CSARRNLNTDTQYF. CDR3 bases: TGCAGCGCCCGAAGAAACTTAAACACAGATACGCAGTATTTT.

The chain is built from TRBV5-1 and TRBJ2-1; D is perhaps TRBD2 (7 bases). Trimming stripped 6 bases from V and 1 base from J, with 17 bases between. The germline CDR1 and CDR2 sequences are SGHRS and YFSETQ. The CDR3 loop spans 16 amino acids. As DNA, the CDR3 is TGCGCCAGCACCCCTGGAGGGGGGGGATCCTACAATGAGCAGTTCTTC. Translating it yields CASTPGGGGSYNEQFF.

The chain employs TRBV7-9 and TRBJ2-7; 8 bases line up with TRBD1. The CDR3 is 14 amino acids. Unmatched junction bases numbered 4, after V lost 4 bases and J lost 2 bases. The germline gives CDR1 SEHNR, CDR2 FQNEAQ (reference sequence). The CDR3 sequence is CASSSTGAPYEQYF. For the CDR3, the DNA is TGTGCCAGCAGCTCGACAGGGGCTCCCTACGAGCAGTACTTC.

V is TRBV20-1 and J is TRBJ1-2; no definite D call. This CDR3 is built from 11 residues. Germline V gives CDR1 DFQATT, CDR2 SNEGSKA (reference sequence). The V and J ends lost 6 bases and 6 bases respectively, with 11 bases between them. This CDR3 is CSAYGSNGYTF. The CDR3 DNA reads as TGCAGTGCGTATGGGAGTAATGGCTACACCTTC.

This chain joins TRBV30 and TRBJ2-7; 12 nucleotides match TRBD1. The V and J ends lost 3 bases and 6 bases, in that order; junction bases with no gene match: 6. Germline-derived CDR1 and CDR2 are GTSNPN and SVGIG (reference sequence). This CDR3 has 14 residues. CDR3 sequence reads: CAWRGQGALPEQYF. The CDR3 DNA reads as TGTGCCTGGAGGGGACAGGGGGCCCTTCCCGAGCAGTACTTC.

This CDR3 reads CASSREQETQYF. In nucleotides, the CDR3 is TGTGCCAGCTCCCGGGAACAAGAGACCCAGTACTTC. This sequence joins TRBV18 and TRBJ2-5; possible D gene TRBD2, 5 bases. V was clipped by 6 bases and J by 2 bases, with 7 bases between them. The CDR3 runs to 12 residues. CDR1 KGHSH and CDR2 LQKENI come from the germline V gene.

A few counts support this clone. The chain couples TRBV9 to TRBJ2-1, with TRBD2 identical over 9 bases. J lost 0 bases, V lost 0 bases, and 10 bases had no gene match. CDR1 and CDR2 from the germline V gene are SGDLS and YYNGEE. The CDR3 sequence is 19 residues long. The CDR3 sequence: CASSVELAGTTSSYNEQFF. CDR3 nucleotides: TGTGCCAGCAGCGTAGAGCTAGCGGGGACGACGAGCTCCTACAATGAGCAGTTCTTC.

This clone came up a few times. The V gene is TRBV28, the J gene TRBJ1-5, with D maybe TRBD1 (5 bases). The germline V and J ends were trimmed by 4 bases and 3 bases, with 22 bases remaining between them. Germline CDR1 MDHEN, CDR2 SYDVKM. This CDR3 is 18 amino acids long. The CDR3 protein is CASSSPRGPQGDNQPQHF. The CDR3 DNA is TGTGCCAGCAGTTCCCCTCGAGGTCCGCAGGGTGACAATCAGCCCCAGCATTTT.

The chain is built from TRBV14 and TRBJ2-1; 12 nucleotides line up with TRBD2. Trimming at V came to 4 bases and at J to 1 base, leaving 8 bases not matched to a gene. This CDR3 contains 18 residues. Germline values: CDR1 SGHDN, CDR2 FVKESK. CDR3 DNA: TGTGCCAGCAGCCGAGGACTAGCGGGGTTGATTTCCTACAATGAGCAGTTCTTC. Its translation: CASSRGLAGLISYNEQFF.

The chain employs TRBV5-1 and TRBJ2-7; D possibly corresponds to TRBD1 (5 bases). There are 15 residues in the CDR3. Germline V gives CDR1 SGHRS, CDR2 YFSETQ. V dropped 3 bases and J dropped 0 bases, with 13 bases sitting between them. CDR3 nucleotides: TGCGCCAGCAGCTCTAAGCAGGGATCCTCCTACGAGCAGTACTTC. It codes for CASSSKQGSSYEQYF.

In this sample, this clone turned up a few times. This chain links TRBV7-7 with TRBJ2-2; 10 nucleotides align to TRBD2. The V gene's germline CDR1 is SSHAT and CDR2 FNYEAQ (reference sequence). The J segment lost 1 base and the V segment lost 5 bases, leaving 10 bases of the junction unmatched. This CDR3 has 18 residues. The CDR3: CASSPSRASGGNTGELFF. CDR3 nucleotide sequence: TGTGCCAGCAGCCCAAGCAGAGCTAGCGGGGGGAACACCGGGGAGCTGTTTTTT.